What follows are 15 T cell receptor beta chains derived from one specimen sequenced in a study of blood T cell repertoires in COVID-19. Repertoires were generated with immunoSEQ multiplex PCR, while TCRdb's copy carries only in-frame clones and drops some. The table has about 95,000 clones, less than 85% seen once. Material: peripheral blood. These receptors originate from a human donor in a cohort sampled during active COVID-19.

The chain links TRBV3-1 (or the pseudogene TRBV3-2) to TRBJ1-3; perhaps TRBD1 as D (5 bases). CDR3 size: 14 residues. V was trimmed by 4 bases and J by 0 bases, leaving 7 bases between them. Germline lookup yields CDR1 LGHDT and CDR2 YNNKEL (reference sequence). The CDR3 protein is CASSLDNSGNTIYF. The CDR3 nucleotides read TGTGCCAGCAGCCTGGACAACTCTGGAAACACCATATATTTT.

CDR3 residues: CASSYSTSGGGYEQYF. The CDR3 DNA follows: TGTGCCAGCAGTTACTCCACTAGCGGGGGGGGATACGAGCAGTACTTC. The chain joins TRBV6-6 to TRBJ2-7; 13 bases fit TRBD2. This CDR3 comprises 16 residues. The trim removed 0 bases at V and 4 bases at J, leaving 3 bases unmatched. In germline, CDR1 is MNHNY, CDR2 SVGAGI (reference sequence).

This clone was picked up one time. J is TRBJ2-7 and V is TRBV7-2; 13 bases agree with TRBD2. The CDR3 has 15 amino acids. Trimming at V came to 5 bases and at J to 2 bases, leaving 3 bases not matched to a gene. The germline gives CDR1 SGHTA, CDR2 FQGNSA. CDR3 bases: TGTGCCAGCAGCCCAACTAGCGGGGGGGCCTACGAGCAGTACTTC. Protein: CASSPTSGGAYEQYF.

This rearrangement joins TRBV7-9 to TRBJ1-2, with no clear D. Germline loops: CDR1 SEHNR, CDR2 FQNEAQ (reference sequence). CDR3 size: 14 residues. V was shortened by 5 bases and J by 2 bases, with 12 bases between the two germline ends. The CDR3, as DNA: TGTGCCAGCAGCCTCAAACCACTAAACTATGGCTACACCTTC. Residues: CASSLKPLNYGYTF.

The chain links TRBV11-2 to TRBJ1-2; D is possibly TRBD1 (6 bases). The CDR3 runs to 14 residues. With 0 bases removed from V and 4 bases from J, the gap between germline ends came to 9 bases. The germline V gene encodes CDR1 SGHAT and CDR2 FQNNGV. Written as DNA, the CDR3 is TGTGCCAGCAGCTTAGACAGGGGTGGCTATGGCTACACCTTC. Amino acids: CASSLDRGGYGYTF.

The chain is built from TRBV7-8 and TRBJ2-4, with 7 bases identical to TRBD1. This CDR3 has 15 amino acids. The trim removed 5 bases at V and 5 bases at J, leaving 9 bases unmatched. Germline V gene data show CDR1 as SGHVS and CDR2 as FQNEAQ. DNA of the CDR3: TGTGCCAGCAGCCGCCGCAGGGACAGTGAAAACATTCAGTACTTC. It is translated as CASSRRRDSENIQYF.

For the CDR3, the DNA is TGTGCCACCACACCTACCGGAGCACAGAACACTGAAGCTTTCTTT. Its translation: CATTPTGAQNTEAFF. V gene TRBV28 combines with J gene TRBJ1-1, with D uncertain. V was cut by 10 bases and J by 1 base, with 19 bases left in between. Germline V gene data show CDR1 as MDHEN and CDR2 as SYDVKM. This CDR3 contains 15 residues.

The chain couples TRBV6-6 to TRBJ1-5; 8 nucleotides agree with TRBD1. In germline, CDR1 is MNHNY, CDR2 SVGAGI (reference sequence). The CDR3 is made up of 16 amino acids. J was trimmed by 0 bases and V by 6 bases; bases with no gene match: 7. The CDR3 protein is CASRDRAQYSNQPQHF. CDR3 nucleotide sequence: TGTGCCAGCAGGGACAGGGCCCAGTATAGCAATCAGCCCCAGCATTTT.

CDR3 in DNA: TGCGCCAGCAGCGCCGCGGGGGCTTCAACTAATGAAAAACTGTTTTTT. Translation gives CASSAAGASTNEKLFF. The chain is built from TRBV5-1 and TRBJ1-4, with D possibly being TRBD1 (6 bases). The V end lost 4 bases, the J end lost 0 bases, and 13 bases lay between the germline ends. Germline V lookup: CDR1 SGHRS, CDR2 YFSETQ. The CDR3 spans 16 residues.

The chain carries TRBV7-8 and TRBJ2-2; D ambiguous. The V end was cut by 3 bases, the J end by 4 bases, with 6 bases between. This CDR3 spans 13 amino acids. Germline V gene lookup returns CDR1 SGHVS and CDR2 FQNEAQ. DNA of the CDR3: TGTGCCAGCAGCTTCTTACTCACCGGGGAGCTGTTTTTT. Encoded protein: CASSFLLTGELFF.

The rearrangement links TRBV5-1 to TRBJ2-3; D might be TRBD2 (5 bases). This CDR3 is 14 amino acids long. Germline CDR1 SGHRS, CDR2 YFSETQ. Trimming cost V 4 bases and J 1 base, with 10 bases left between them. The CDR3 protein is CASSRPGGTDTQYF. The CDR3 bases are TGCGCCAGCAGCCGGCCCGGGGGCACAGATACGCAGTATTTT.

This clone was observed a single time. The gene calls are TRBV6-1 and TRBJ2-7; 11 bases match TRBD2. Per germline, CDR1 MNHNS and CDR2 SASEGT. With 3 bases clipped from V and 2 bases from J, the junction kept 6 bases outside the gene matches. This CDR3 contains 16 residues. Here the CDR3 DNA reads TGTGCCAGCAGTGACGGACTAGCGGGTTATACCTACGAGCAGTACTTC. This encodes CASSDGLAGYTYEQYF.

The V and J genes are TRBV29-1 and TRBJ2-7; TRBD2 is a possible D gene (5 bases). Germline lookup yields CDR1 SQVTM and CDR2 ANQGSEA. V lost 5 bases to trimming and J lost 0 bases, with 20 bases between them. There are 16 residues in the CDR3. This chain's CDR3 is CSVRGRLPESSYEQYF. CDR3 nucleotides: TGCAGCGTTCGGGGTCGGCTCCCGGAGAGCTCCTACGAGCAGTACTTC.

V is TRBV5-1 and J is TRBJ2-7; TRBD2 agrees at 15 bases. Germline loops: CDR1 SGHRS, CDR2 YFSETQ. V lost 4 bases and J lost 4; bases outside the gene matches: 6. This CDR3 contains 16 residues. DNA for the CDR3: TGCGCCAGCAGCCCCCGGGGACTAGCGGGGGGTTACGAGCAGTACTTC. Translated: CASSPRGLAGGYEQYF. The variable domain in full, with the rest retrieved from reference TRBV5-1 and TRBJ2-7, is KAGVTQTPRYLIKTRGQQVTLSCSPISGHRSVSWYQQTPGQGLQFLFEYFSETQRNKGNFPGRFSGRQFSNSRSEMNVSTLELGDSALYLCASSPRGLAGGYEQYFGPGTRLTVT.

Here the CDR3 reads CASAASTQYF. CDR3 sequence (DNA): TGCGCCAGCGCGGCAAGCACGCAGTATTTT. The rearrangement uses TRBV5-1 and TRBJ2-3; D is unclear. V was cut by 7 bases and J by 9 bases, with 9 bases left in between. In germline, CDR1 is SGHRS, CDR2 YFSETQ. The CDR3 totals 10 residues.